This T cell receptor beta chain was found in a study of PD-1 blockade in classical Hodgkin lymphoma. Autologous stem cell transplantation was followed by relapse in every patient, and brentuximab vedotin exposure varied. Complete response, partial response or progressive disease made up the best responses. The CDR3 covers 13 residues. The germline CDR1 and CDR2 sequences are SNHLY and FYNNEI. V dropped 1 base and J dropped 6 bases, with 6 bases sitting between them. The data were produced by immunoSEQ multiplex PCR, yet TCRdb's version contains in-frame clones alone and is incomplete. The sample gives 70,000 or so clones, about 93% of which show up once; approximately 8% is in the top ten.

This rearrangement joins TRBV2 to TRBJ2-2; perhaps TRBD1 as D (6 bases). The material was peripheral blood mononuclear cells (PBMCs), obtained at baseline. The clonotype was recovered from a human donor with classical Hodgkin lymphoma. The DNA of the CDR3 is TGTGCCAGCAGTGAAGAGGGGGCCGGGGAGCTGTTTTTT. As protein: CASSEEGAGELFF.